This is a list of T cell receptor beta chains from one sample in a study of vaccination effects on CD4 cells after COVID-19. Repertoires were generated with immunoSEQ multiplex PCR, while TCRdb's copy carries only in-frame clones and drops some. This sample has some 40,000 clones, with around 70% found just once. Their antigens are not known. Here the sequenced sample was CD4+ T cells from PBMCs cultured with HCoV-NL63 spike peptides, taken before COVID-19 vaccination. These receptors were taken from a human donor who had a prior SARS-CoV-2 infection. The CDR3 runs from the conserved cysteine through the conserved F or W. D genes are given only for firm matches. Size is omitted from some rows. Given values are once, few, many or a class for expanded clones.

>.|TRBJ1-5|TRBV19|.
CASNRGPTVSNQPQHF
TGTGCCAGTAACCGCGGTCCCACAGTTAGCAATCAGCCCCAGCATTTT
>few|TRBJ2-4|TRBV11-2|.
CASSHLSAGAKNIQYF
TGTGCCAGCAGCCACCTGTCAGCGGGAGCCAAAAACATTCAGTACTTC
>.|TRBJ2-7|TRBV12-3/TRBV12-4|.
CASREGNEQYF
TGTGCCAGCAGAGAAGGCAACGAGCAGTACTTC
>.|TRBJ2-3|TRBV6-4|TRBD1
CASSDSLVTGKELTDTQYF
TGTGCCAGCAGTGACTCATTGGTGACAGGGAAAGAACTCACAGATACGCAGTATTTT
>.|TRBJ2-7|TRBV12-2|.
CASRLAPHGYF
TGTGCAAGTCGCTTAGCACCGCACGGGTACTTC
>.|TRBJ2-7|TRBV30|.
CAWSPVTGLEQYF
TGTGCCTGGAGTCCAGTTACAGGGCTCGAGCAGTACTTC
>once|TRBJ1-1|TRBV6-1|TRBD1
CASSDQGVRDTEAFF
TGTGCCAGCAGTGATCAGGGGGTAAGAGACACTGAAGCTTTCTTT
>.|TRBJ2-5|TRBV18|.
CASSPADSQAETQYF
TGTGCCAGCTCACCGGCGGACTCTCAGGCCGAGACCCAGTACTTC
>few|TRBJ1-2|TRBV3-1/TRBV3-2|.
CASSQRGGPHGYTF
TGTGCCAGCAGCCAACGGGGCGGACCGCATGGCTACACCTTC
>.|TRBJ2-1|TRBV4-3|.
CASSQETAPASEQFF
TGCGCCAGCAGCCAAGAGACGGCACCTGCTAGTGAGCAGTTCTTC
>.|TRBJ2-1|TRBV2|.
CASRSGVVDEQFF
TGTGCCAGCCGTTCGGGAGTCGTGGACGAGCAGTTCTTC
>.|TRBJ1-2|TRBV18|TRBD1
CASSPTGQSNYGYTF
TGTGCCAGCTCACCGACGGGACAGTCTAACTATGGCTACACCTTC
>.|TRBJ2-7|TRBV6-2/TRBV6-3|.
CASSYSRGGSSYEQYF
TGTGCCAGCAGTTACTCGAGGGGTGGGAGCTCCTACGAGCAGTACTTC
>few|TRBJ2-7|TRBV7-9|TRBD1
CASSSPTGVSYEQYF
TGTGCCAGCAGCTCCCCGACAGGGGTCTCCTACGAGCAGTACTTC
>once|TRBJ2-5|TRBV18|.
CASSPASQETQYF
TGTGCCAGCTCACCAGCCAGCCAAGAGACCCAGTACTTC
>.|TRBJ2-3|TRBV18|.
CASSPPSKTDTQYF
TGTGCCAGCTCACCACCGTCCAAAACAGATACGCAGTATTTT
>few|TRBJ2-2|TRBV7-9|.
CASSDPRRNTGELFF
TGTGCCAGCAGCGACCCCAGGAGGAACACCGGGGAGCTGTTTTTT
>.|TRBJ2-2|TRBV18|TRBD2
CASSPGAGFLELFF
TGTGCCAGCTCACCGGGAGCGGGGTTTTTAGAGCTGTTTTTT
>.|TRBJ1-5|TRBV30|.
CAWSVKAGGAQDFNQPQHF
TGTGCCTGGAGTGTCAAGGCAGGCGGGGCACAGGATTTCAATCAGCCCCAGCATTTT
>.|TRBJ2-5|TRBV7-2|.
CASSLVAASETQYF
TGTGCCAGCAGCTTAGTCGCGGCATCAGAGACCCAGTACTTC
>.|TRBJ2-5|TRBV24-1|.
CATSDSYPTGRQETQYF
TGTGCCACCAGTGACTCGTACCCAACAGGGCGGCAAGAGACCCAGTACTTC
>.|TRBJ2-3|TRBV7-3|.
CASSSRTWGDTQYF
TGTGCCAGCAGCTCACGAACTTGGGGAGATACGCAGTATTTT
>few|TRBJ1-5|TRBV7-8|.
CASSSDGENQPQHF
TGTGCCAGCAGCTCGGACGGCGAGAATCAGCCCCAGCATTTT
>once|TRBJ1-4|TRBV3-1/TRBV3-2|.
CASSPLSVDEKLFF
TGTGCCAGCAGCCCCTTAAGTGTTGATGAAAAACTGTTTTTT
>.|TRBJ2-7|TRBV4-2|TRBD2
CASSQDLFTGGGWEQYF
TGTGCCAGCAGCCAAGATCTTTTTACGGGAGGAGGATGGGAGCAGTACTTC
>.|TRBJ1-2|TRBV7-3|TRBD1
CASSSPTGHRTF
TGTGCCAGCAGCTCACCGACAGGGCATCGCACCTTC
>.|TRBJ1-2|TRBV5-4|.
CASSLASNYGYTF
TGTGCCAGCAGCTTGGCGTCTAACTATGGCTACACCTTC
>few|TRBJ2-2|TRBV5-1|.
CASSLVPRTGELFF
TGCGCCAGCAGCTTGGTGCCGCGCACCGGGGAGCTGTTTTTT
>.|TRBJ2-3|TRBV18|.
CASSPPGSSTTQYF
TGTGCCAGCTCACCACCCGGGAGCTCAACTACGCAGTATTTT
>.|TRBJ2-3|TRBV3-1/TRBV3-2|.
CASSQNRANTQYF
TGTGCCAGCAGCCAAAACAGGGCGAATACGCAGTATTTT
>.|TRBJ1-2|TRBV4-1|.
CASSQGRQGNYGYTF
TGCGCCAGCAGCCAAGGACGGCAGGGCAACTATGGCTACACCTTC
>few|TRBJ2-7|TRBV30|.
CAWSRLMSSYEQYF
TGTGCCTGGAGTAGACTGATGAGCTCCTACGAGCAGTACTTC
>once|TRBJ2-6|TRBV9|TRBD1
CASSPLTGVSGANVLTF
TGTGCCAGCAGCCCTTTGACAGGGGTGTCTGGGGCCAACGTCCTGACTTTC